Presented here are 22 T cell receptor beta chains from one specimen sequenced in a study of blood T cell repertoires in COVID-19. TCRdb keeps only in-frame clones here, not all; method: immunoSEQ multiplex PCR. The table includes about 98,000 clones, more than 65% detected once. What was sequenced was peripheral blood. Receptor source: a woman at least 80 years old with acute or convalescent COVID-19.

The genes are TRBV7-9 and TRBJ2-2; TRBD2 agrees at 11 bases. Looked up from germline, CDR1 is SEHNR and CDR2 is FQNEAQ (reference sequence). CDR3 length equals 21 residues. The V gene end was trimmed by 5 bases and the J gene end by 4 bases; junction bases not matched to a gene: 21. The CDR3 sequence is CASSRLPPLFSSGGATGELFF. The CDR3 DNA follows: TGTGCCAGCAGCAGGCTCCCCCCTCTTTTCAGTAGCGGGGGGGCCACCGGGGAGCTGTTTTTT.

There are a few counts of this clone. V and J are TRBV27 and TRBJ1-6; 7 bases agree with TRBD1. Germline CDR1 MNHEY, CDR2 SMNVEV (reference sequence). V shed 3 bases, J shed 2 bases, and the junction held 4 bases outside the gene matches. This CDR3 region has 16 residues. CDR3 protein: CASSLGQGAYNSPLHF. The DNA for the CDR3 is TGTGCCAGCAGTTTGGGCCAGGGGGCCTATAATTCACCCCTCCACTTT.

V and J are TRBV7-7 and TRBJ2-5, with D maybe TRBD1 (5 bases). V was pared by 5 bases and J by 4 bases, with 11 bases between. Germline V lookup: CDR1 SSHAT, CDR2 FNYEAQ (reference sequence). This CDR3 is 13 amino acids long. The CDR3 DNA reads TGTGCCAGCAGCACAGGCTTGGGAGAGACCCAGTACTTC. It encodes CASSTGLGETQYF.

The rearrangement joins TRBV6-5 to TRBJ1-6; TRBD1 matches 12 bases. The V gene's germline CDR1 is MNHEY and CDR2 SVGAGI. The CDR3 loop spans 15 amino acids. V lost 6 bases and J lost 6; bases outside the gene matches: 3. CDR3 protein: CASSGTGGLNSPLHF. DNA of the CDR3: TGTGCCAGCAGCGGGACAGGGGGCCTTAATTCACCCCTCCACTTT.

The V call is TRBV7-4, the J call TRBJ2-5; weak D call: TRBD2 (6 bases). Trimming removed 4 bases from V and 2 bases from J, with 14 bases in between. The length of the CDR3 is 15 residues. Per germline, CDR1 SGHVT and CDR2 SQSDAQ. CDR3 amino acids: CASSWSGDGQETQYF. Here the CDR3 DNA reads TGTGCCAGCAGCTGGTCGGGGGACGGGCAAGAGACCCAGTACTTC. The whole variable domain, filled in from reference TRBV7-4 and TRBJ2-5, reads GAGVSQSPRYKVAKRGRDVALRCDSISGHVTLYWYRQTLGQGSEVLTYSQSDAQRDKSGRPSGRFSAERPERSVSTLKIQRTEQGDSAVYLCASSWSGDGQETQYFGPGTRLLVL.

The chain couples TRBV5-1 to TRBJ2-7; 10 bases map to TRBD2. Unmatched junction bases numbered 8, after V lost 0 bases and J lost 2 bases. Germline assignment: CDR1 SGHRS and CDR2 YFSETQ. CDR3 size: 17 residues. CDR3 protein: CASSLALKRGGPYEQYV. CDR3 nucleotides: TGCGCCAGCAGCTTGGCCTTGAAGCGGGGGGGCCCCTACGAGCAGTACGTC.

The chain combines TRBV9 with TRBJ2-1; weak D call: TRBD2 (7 bases). Looked up from germline, CDR1 is SGDLS and CDR2 is YYNGEE. The CDR3 consists of 19 residues. Trimming stripped 5 bases from V and 0 bases from J, with 24 bases between. The CDR3 DNA reads TGTGCCAGCAGGGACCTGACTAGGGGGGGAAGCAACTCCTACAATGAGCAGTTCTTC. This gives the protein CASRDLTRGGSNSYNEQFF.

V and J are TRBV18 and TRBJ1-2; 7 bases agree with TRBD1. The germline gives CDR1 KGHSH, CDR2 LQKENI. There are 15 residues in the CDR3. J lost 5 bases, V lost 3 bases, and 9 bases had no gene match. DNA of the CDR3: TGTGCCAGCTCACCCCGACCGGGACAGCTTTATGGCTACACCTTC. Translation gives CASSPRPGQLYGYTF.

In this sample, this clone turned up a few times. The rearrangement uses TRBV12-3 or TRBV12-4 and TRBJ1-5; TRBD1 is a possible D gene (5 bases). The germline V and J ends were trimmed by 8 bases and 6 bases, with 14 bases remaining between them. The CDR3 length is 13 residues. CDR3 region: CASSGGGGQPQHF. CDR3 coding DNA: TGTGCCAGCTCAGGTGGGGGAGGTCAGCCCCAGCATTTT.

J is TRBJ1-5 and V is TRBV28; a weak D match, TRBD1 (6 bases). CDR3 size: 16 residues. The germline V gene has CDR1 MDHEN and CDR2 SYDVKM. V was cut by 2 bases and J by 4 bases, with 15 bases left in between. CDR3 sequence reads: CASSLATGIRNQPQHF. The CDR3 DNA follows: TGTGCCAGCAGTTTAGCCACAGGGATTCGGAATCAGCCCCAGCATTTT.

The V gene is TRBV11-3, the J gene TRBJ1-2; D call uncertain. Deletions cut 4 bases from V and 4 bases from J, with 7 bases between. The CDR3 consists of 12 residues. In germline, CDR1 is SGHNT, CDR2 YENEEA. CDR3 bases: TGTGCCAGCAGCTCCTCAGGCTATGGCTACACCTTC. Protein sequence: CASSSSGYGYTF.

The chain uses TRBV11-2 and TRBJ1-2; D possibly corresponds to TRBD1 (5 bases). Trimming removed 10 bases from V and 6 bases from J, with 12 bases in between. The CDR3 is 11 amino acids. The germline V gene encodes CDR1 SGHAT and CDR2 FQNNGV. CDR3 in DNA: TGTGCCATCCTGGAAGGGGATGGCTACACCTTC. Amino acids: CAILEGDGYTF.

This clone has a handful of counts. The chain recombines TRBV30 with TRBJ1-2; D unclear. V gave up 2 bases and J gave up 4 bases, with 11 bases separating them. Germline V CDR1 and CDR2: GTSNPN, SVGIG (reference sequence). This CDR3 has 13 amino acids. The CDR3 bases are TGTGCCTGGAGTTTAACTCTTGGCTATGGCTACACCTTC. Protein product: CAWSLTLGYGYTF.

The V gene is TRBV7-2, the J gene TRBJ1-5, with a tentative D call TRBD1 (5 bases). Trimming removed 3 bases from V and 0 bases from J, with 9 bases in between. CDR1 and CDR2 (germline): SGHTA, FQGNSA. The CDR3 consists of 15 residues. CDR3 residues: CASSLSRDSNQPQHF. As DNA, the CDR3 is TGTGCCAGCAGCTTGTCCAGGGATAGCAATCAGCCCCAGCATTTT.

The chain is built from TRBV7-2 and TRBJ2-2; 9 bases line up with TRBD2. The CDR3 is made up of 18 amino acids. The ends lost 1 base at V and 0 bases at J; junction bases unmatched: 6. Germline V gives CDR1 SGHTA, CDR2 FQGNSA. The CDR3 DNA reads TGTGCCAGCAGCTTAGTCGGGCTAGCGGGGACGAACACCGGGGAGCTGTTTTTT. Protein sequence: CASSLVGLAGTNTGELFF.

This rearrangement joins TRBV10-3 to TRBJ1-3, with D hard to call. V dropped 6 bases and J dropped 0 bases, with 21 bases sitting between them. Germline-derived CDR1 and CDR2 are ENHRY and SYGVKD. CDR3 length: 18 amino acids. The CDR3 bases are TGTGCCATCAGCCCGGAGGACGGGAAAGACTACTCTGGAAACACCATATATTTT. Protein product: CAISPEDGKDYSGNTIYF.

DNA of the CDR3: TGTGCCAGCACCCTAGGACTGCAGAATCAGCCCCAGCATTTT. Residues: CASTLGLQNQPQHF. The genes are TRBV2 and TRBJ1-5, with unresolved D. This CDR3 region has 14 residues. Germline lookup yields CDR1 SNHLY and CDR2 FYNNEI. Trimming pared 7 bases from V and 4 bases from J, leaving 14 bases between.

In its sample, this clone was seen once. The chain employs TRBV5-1 and TRBJ1-2; D not resolved. The V end was cut by 3 bases, the J end by 7 bases, with 19 bases between. Germline assignment: CDR1 SGHRS and CDR2 YFSETQ. CDR3 length: 15 residues. The CDR3: CASSSDPGFLGGYTF. CDR3 in DNA: TGCGCCAGCAGCTCCGACCCCGGGTTTCTGGGTGGCTACACCTTC.

The chain links TRBV19 to TRBJ1-2, with D perhaps matching TRBD1 (5 bases). This CDR3 has 13 amino acids. Germline CDR1 reads LNHDA; CDR2 reads SQIVND (reference sequence). Trimming removed 7 bases at V and 8 bases at J, with 17 bases between. CDR3 coding DNA: TGTGCCAGTACCCCAGAGACAGTTCACGGCTACACCTTC. Translated, it gives CASTPETVHGYTF.

This clone was observed once. CDR3 sequence (DNA): TGTGCCAGCAGCGATGGGACAGGGAATCAGCCCCAGCATTTT. It specifies CASSDGTGNQPQHF. This sequence joins TRBV7-9 and TRBJ1-5, with 9 bases fitting TRBD1. This CDR3 is 14 amino acids long. CDR1 is SEHNR and CDR2 is FQNEAQ in the germline V gene (reference sequence). V trimming: 5 bases; J trimming: 4 bases; junction bases outside the gene matches: 3. Based on the CDR3 plus reference TRBV7-9 and TRBJ1-5, the full variable domain is DTGVSQNPRHKITKRGQNVTFRCDPISEHNRLYWYRQTLGQGPEFLTYFQNEAQLEKSRLLSDRFSAERPKGSFSTLEIQRTEQGDSAMYLCASSDGTGNQPQHFGDGTRLSIL.

This sequence joins TRBV11-2 and TRBJ1-1; D unclear. Deletions cut 5 bases from V and 1 base from J, with 14 bases between. Germline lookup yields CDR1 SGHAT and CDR2 FQNNGV. There are 15 residues in the CDR3. This chain's CDR3 is CASSHARGPNTEAFF. In DNA form, the CDR3 reads TGTGCCAGCAGCCATGCACGGGGTCCGAACACTGAAGCTTTCTTT. Filled out from reference TRBV11-2 and TRBJ1-1, the complete variable domain reads EAGVAQSPRYKIIEKRQSVAFWCNPISGHATLYWYQQILGQGPKLLIQFQNNGVVDDSQLPKDRFSAERLKGVDSTLKIQPAKLEDSAVYLCASSHARGPNTEAFFGQGTRLTVV.

The genes are TRBV7-9 and TRBJ2-7; weak D call: TRBD1 (6 bases). The ends were cut back, 2 bases at V and 6 bases at J, with 14 bases in the middle. Germline V lookup: CDR1 SEHNR, CDR2 FQNEAQ (reference sequence). This CDR3 has 14 residues. CDR3 amino acids: CASSLQGRLGEQYF. Written as DNA, the CDR3 is TGTGCCAGCAGCTTACAGGGGAGATTAGGCGAGCAGTACTTC.